This T cell receptor (beta chain) comes out of a study of cytomegalovirus exposure and HLA in healthy donors. At the level of the study: The same platform was used for the roughly 130 validation repertoires as for the approximately 730 first-cohort repertoires, as reported in a later analysis. General study points: A classifier reportedly called cytomegalovirus status with high sensitivity and specificity.

With regard to this clone: What it recognizes is unknown.

Donors were drawn from the approximately 110-subject validation cohort, separate from the roughly 670-subject first cohort. Generated by immunoSEQ multiplex PCR, the TCRdb table keeps only in-frame clones and is missing some. The table includes some 150,000 clones, 70% to 90% detected once. The source is a young woman in good health and CMV-seropositive. Sequences were obtained from PBMCs.

The CDR3, as DNA: TGTGCCATCGAGGACAGCCGGTCTGGGGCCAACGTCCTGACTTTC. This translates into CAIEDSRSGANVLTF. The rearrangement joins TRBV10-3 to TRBJ2-6; D is perhaps TRBD1 (6 bases). Germline V gene sequence: CDR1 ENHRY, CDR2 SYGVKD. CDR3 length: 15 amino acids. Trimming took 8 bases from V and 1 from J, leaving 12 bases between them.